This T cell receptor (beta chain) was recorded in a study of T cells after yellow fever vaccination. In regard to this clonotype: Its specificity is not known.

Study observations and caveats: Most primary-vaccination clones recurred post-booster (just under 98% CD4, about 87% CD8).

It was through 5'RACE template switching that TCR cDNA was made, with a universal primer site and UMIs added. TCRdb analysed the 5' RACE reads with MiXCR anew, one entry per CDR3 protein. The sample has 85,000 to 100,000 distinct CDR3 sequences, around 5.8% seen once. The receptor's source is a man younger than 35 who received the YFV17D yellow fever vaccine. This specimen was CD8+ T cells sorted from PBMCs, taken 10 days after the yellow fever booster vaccination.

DNA for the CDR3: TGCGCCAGCAGCCAAGCGGGACAGTTGAACACTGAAGCTTTCTTT. This codes for CASSQAGQLNTEAFF. The rearrangement uses TRBV4-1 and TRBJ1-1, with 7 bases lining up with TRBD1. The CDR3 length is 15 residues. The junction had 2 bases not matched to a gene; V was cut back by 1 base and J by 0 bases. Germline V gives CDR1 MGHRA, CDR2 YSYEKL.